The entry below describes one TCR beta chain. Per the original data handling: Quantification of nucleated cells was approximated via reference gene primer amplification. Measured with immunoSEQ multiplex PCR; TCRdb has only the in-frame clones, and not every one. V, J and clone size reflect that table, while D and trimming were determined from the DNA. The data hold around 92,000 clones, with roughly 89% observed a single time. This sample was taken from a study of blood T cell repertoires in COVID-19. Background on the study: Some COVID-19 samples were acute and others convalescent; all came from the United States, Italy and Spain. Sources were T cells, B-cell-depleted T cells, or PBMCs; the material itself was cDNA or gDNA.

Per the germline V gene, CDR1 is MNHEY and CDR2 is SVGAGI. The CDR3 has 14 amino acids. V was shortened by 9 bases and J by 3 bases, with 15 bases between the two germline ends. The receptor's source is a woman older than 75 with active COVID-19. The sample taken for sequencing was peripheral blood. The chain carries TRBV6-5 and TRBJ1-3; TRBD1 might be the D (5 bases). CDR3 sequence (DNA): TGTGCCAGTGGGGGGGGAGTAGGTGGAAACACCATATATTTT. Translated: CASGGGVGGNTIYF.